What follows is one TCR beta chain and its context. Original data processing: Estimates of nucleated cell counts were drawn from the amplification of reference gene primers. Method: immunoSEQ multiplex PCR; TCRdb's copy keeps in-frame clones and lacks some. That table gives V, J and clone size, and the DNA gave D and trimming. The sample shows more than 200,000 clones, around 87% of them seen only once. The sample is drawn from a study of blood T cell repertoires in COVID-19. For the study at large: Donors of Cohort 3 who recovered were those that had two negative PCRs, clearance, or symptom resolution.

This CDR3 is 12 amino acids long. CDR1 is SEHNR and CDR2 is FQNEAQ in the germline V gene (reference sequence). V was shortened by 10 bases and J by 2 bases, with 11 bases between the two germline ends. Ages ranged from about 18 to 89 years, with residence in approximately 23 US areas. Cohort allocation depended upon clinical history that participants reported. The chain recombines TRBV7-9 with TRBJ1-1; perhaps TRBD1 as D (6 bases). Input material: PBMCs or T cells enriched from blood (not recorded which). The receptor comes from a young man in a cohort exposed to, infected with or recovered from COVID-19 (not recorded which). Here the CDR3 reads CATRDKNTEAFF. For the CDR3, the DNA is TGTGCCACACGGGACAAAAACACTGAAGCTTTCTTT.